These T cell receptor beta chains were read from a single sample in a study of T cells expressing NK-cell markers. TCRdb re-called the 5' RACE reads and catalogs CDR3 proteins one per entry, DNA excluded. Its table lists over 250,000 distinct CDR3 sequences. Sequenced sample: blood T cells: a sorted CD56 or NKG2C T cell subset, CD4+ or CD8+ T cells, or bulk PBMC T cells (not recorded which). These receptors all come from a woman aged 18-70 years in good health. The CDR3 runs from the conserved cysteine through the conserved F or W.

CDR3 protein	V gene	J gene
CASSYTPSNQPQHF	TRBV12-3/TRBV12-4	TRBJ1-5
CASSFRRLAPPTDTQYF	TRBV7-8	TRBJ2-3
CSASQGSISPLHF	TRBV20-1	TRBJ1-6
CASSTTGDRAKKTQYF	TRBV6-2/TRBV6-3	TRBJ2-5
CASSQSRLAADTDTQYF	TRBV23-1	TRBJ2-3
CSALRDRGRNEQFF	TRBV20-1	TRBJ2-1
CAWAHRGRYTEAFF	TRBV30	TRBJ1-1
CASSMQASGNTIYF	TRBV19	TRBJ1-3
CAISELGSQETQYF	TRBV10-3	TRBJ2-5
CASSQGDAGGSIQYF	TRBV4-3	TRBJ2-4
CASSRSGTGKVGELFF	TRBV14	TRBJ2-2
CASSLLGAGNSPLHF	TRBV5-5	TRBJ1-6
CASSGVVRETQYF	TRBV12-3/TRBV12-4	TRBJ2-5
CASRGRKYEQYF	TRBV28	TRBJ2-7
CSATLATASYNEQFF	TRBV20-1	TRBJ2-1